These T cell receptor beta chains were read from a single sample in a study of T cell changes during pregnancy in multiple sclerosis. Assay used: immunoSEQ multiplex PCR; TCRdb lists only in-frame clones, some missing. This table has some 53,000 clones, 85% to 95% appearing once. The sample was CD4+ T cells from peripheral blood mononuclear cells, taken in the third trimester of pregnancy. The origin of the receptors is a female donor with multiple sclerosis, enrolled in a pregnancy study. The CDR3 runs from the conserved cysteine through the conserved F or W. The order of the fields is J gene, V gene, D gene, clone size, CDR3 protein, CDR3 DNA. The D gene is left open where the match is weak. Clone size is not always given. Where it is, it says once, few, many or a class for expanded clones.

j_call: TRBJ2-7
v_call: TRBV7-8
d_call: -
clone_size: -
cdr3_aa: CASSLGLANYEQYF
cdr3_nt: TGTGCCAGCAGCTTAGGGCTAGCGAATTACGAGCAGTACTTC

j_call: TRBJ1-1
v_call: TRBV2
d_call: TRBD1
clone_size: -
cdr3_aa: CASTRQGLNTEAFF
cdr3_nt: TGTGCCAGCACTCGACAGGGTTTGAACACTGAAGCTTTCTTT

j_call: TRBJ1-3
v_call: TRBV2
d_call: TRBD1
clone_size: -
cdr3_aa: CASSKGQTGNTIYF
cdr3_nt: TGTGCCAGCAGTAAGGGACAGACGGGAAACACCATATATTTT

j_call: TRBJ2-1
v_call: TRBV5-1
d_call: TRBD1
clone_size: -
cdr3_aa: CASSLVGTDRGDEQFF
cdr3_nt: TGCGCCAGCAGCTTGGTAGGCACGGACAGGGGAGATGAGCAGTTCTTC

j_call: TRBJ2-7
v_call: TRBV6-6
d_call: -
clone_size: -
cdr3_aa: CASRDGGPYEQYF
cdr3_nt: TGTGCCAGCAGGGACGGGGGGCCCTACGAGCAGTACTTC

j_call: TRBJ2-3
v_call: TRBV9
d_call: -
clone_size: -
cdr3_aa: CASRPGGGAVADTQYF
cdr3_nt: TGTGCCAGCAGGCCGGGGGGCGGAGCGGTGGCAGATACGCAGTATTTT

j_call: TRBJ2-7
v_call: TRBV5-4
d_call: TRBD1
clone_size: once
cdr3_aa: CASTQNRGRTYEQYF
cdr3_nt: TGTGCCAGCACCCAGAACAGGGGTAGGACCTACGAGCAGTACTTC

j_call: TRBJ2-3
v_call: TRBV27
d_call: TRBD2
clone_size: once
cdr3_aa: CASSALAPLAGGEDTQYF
cdr3_nt: TGTGCCAGCAGCGCCTTAGCCCCCCTAGCGGGAGGTGAGGATACGCAGTATTTT

j_call: TRBJ1-1
v_call: TRBV2
d_call: TRBD1
clone_size: -
cdr3_aa: CASTGTALMNTEAFF
cdr3_nt: TGTGCCAGCACCGGGACAGCGCTTATGAACACTGAAGCTTTCTTT

j_call: TRBJ2-2
v_call: TRBV11-3
d_call: TRBD2
clone_size: few
cdr3_aa: CASSLGLAGGSGELFF
cdr3_nt: TGTGCCAGCAGCCTGGGACTAGCGGGAGGGAGCGGGGAGCTGTTTTTT

j_call: TRBJ2-7
v_call: TRBV6-1
d_call: TRBD1
clone_size: -
cdr3_aa: CASSTRTGFHEQYF
cdr3_nt: TGTGCCAGCAGTACCCGGACAGGGTTCCACGAGCAGTACTTC

j_call: TRBJ1-3
v_call: TRBV6-1
d_call: -
clone_size: -
cdr3_aa: CAALRGAGTGNTIYF
cdr3_nt: TGTGCCGCACTCCGCGGAGCAGGGACTGGAAACACCATATATTTT

j_call: TRBJ2-1
v_call: TRBV11-3
d_call: -
clone_size: -
cdr3_aa: CASSPQDMAYNEQFF
cdr3_nt: TGTGCCAGCAGCCCCCAGGATATGGCCTACAATGAGCAGTTCTTC

j_call: TRBJ1-5
v_call: TRBV2
d_call: TRBD1
clone_size: -
cdr3_aa: CASSADRDNQPQHF
cdr3_nt: TGTGCCAGCAGTGCGGACAGGGATAATCAGCCCCAGCATTTT

j_call: TRBJ1-4
v_call: TRBV28
d_call: TRBD1
clone_size: -
cdr3_aa: CASQGTGGEKLFF
cdr3_nt: TGTGCCAGCCAAGGGACAGGGGGGGAAAAACTGTTTTTT

j_call: TRBJ1-1
v_call: TRBV29-1
d_call: -
clone_size: -
cdr3_aa: CSVLGVRDTEAFF
cdr3_nt: TGCAGCGTTTTAGGAGTCAGGGACACTGAAGCTTTCTTT

j_call: TRBJ1-5
v_call: TRBV6-5
d_call: -
clone_size: -
cdr3_aa: CASSRSGTGHQPQHF
cdr3_nt: TGTGCCAGCAGCAGGAGTGGAACAGGGCATCAGCCCCAGCATTTT

j_call: TRBJ2-7
v_call: TRBV18
d_call: -
clone_size: -
cdr3_aa: CASSPGTLLDEQYF
cdr3_nt: TGTGCCAGCTCACCCGGGACACTTCTCGACGAGCAGTACTTC

j_call: TRBJ1-3
v_call: TRBV5-1
d_call: -
clone_size: -
cdr3_aa: CASSLESGRFSGNTIYF
cdr3_nt: TGCGCCAGCAGCTTGGAGTCAGGGAGGTTCTCTGGAAACACCATATATTTT

j_call: TRBJ2-2
v_call: TRBV6-1
d_call: -
clone_size: -
cdr3_aa: CASSLGSVAGELFF
cdr3_nt: TGTGCCAGCAGTCTCGGTTCGGTCGCCGGGGAGCTGTTTTTT

j_call: TRBJ1-4
v_call: TRBV6-5
d_call: TRBD1
clone_size: -
cdr3_aa: CASSYLGQGGKLFF
cdr3_nt: TGTGCCAGCAGTTACCTGGGACAGGGGGGGAAACTGTTTTTT

j_call: TRBJ2-1
v_call: TRBV5-1
d_call: -
clone_size: -
cdr3_aa: CASSLIPGLTHNEQFF
cdr3_nt: TGCGCCAGCAGCCTCATACCCGGACTAACCCACAATGAGCAGTTCTTC

j_call: TRBJ2-3
v_call: TRBV6-1
d_call: TRBD2
clone_size: -
cdr3_aa: CASSARLAGSTDTQYF
cdr3_nt: TGTGCCAGCAGTGCACGACTAGCGGGGAGCACAGATACGCAGTATTTT

j_call: TRBJ1-1
v_call: TRBV2
d_call: -
clone_size: -
cdr3_aa: CASSFATGHMNTEAFF
cdr3_nt: TGTGCCAGCAGCTTTGCAACAGGGCACATGAACACTGAAGCTTTCTTT

j_call: TRBJ2-7
v_call: TRBV5-1
d_call: TRBD2
clone_size: -
cdr3_aa: CASSLEGGSAYEQYF
cdr3_nt: TGCGCCAGCAGCTTGGAAGGCGGGAGTGCCTACGAGCAGTACTTC

j_call: TRBJ2-2
v_call: TRBV5-4
d_call: -
clone_size: -
cdr3_aa: CASSPRTGLNPGELFF
cdr3_nt: TGTGCCAGCAGCCCGAGAACAGGGCTTAACCCCGGGGAGCTGTTTTTT